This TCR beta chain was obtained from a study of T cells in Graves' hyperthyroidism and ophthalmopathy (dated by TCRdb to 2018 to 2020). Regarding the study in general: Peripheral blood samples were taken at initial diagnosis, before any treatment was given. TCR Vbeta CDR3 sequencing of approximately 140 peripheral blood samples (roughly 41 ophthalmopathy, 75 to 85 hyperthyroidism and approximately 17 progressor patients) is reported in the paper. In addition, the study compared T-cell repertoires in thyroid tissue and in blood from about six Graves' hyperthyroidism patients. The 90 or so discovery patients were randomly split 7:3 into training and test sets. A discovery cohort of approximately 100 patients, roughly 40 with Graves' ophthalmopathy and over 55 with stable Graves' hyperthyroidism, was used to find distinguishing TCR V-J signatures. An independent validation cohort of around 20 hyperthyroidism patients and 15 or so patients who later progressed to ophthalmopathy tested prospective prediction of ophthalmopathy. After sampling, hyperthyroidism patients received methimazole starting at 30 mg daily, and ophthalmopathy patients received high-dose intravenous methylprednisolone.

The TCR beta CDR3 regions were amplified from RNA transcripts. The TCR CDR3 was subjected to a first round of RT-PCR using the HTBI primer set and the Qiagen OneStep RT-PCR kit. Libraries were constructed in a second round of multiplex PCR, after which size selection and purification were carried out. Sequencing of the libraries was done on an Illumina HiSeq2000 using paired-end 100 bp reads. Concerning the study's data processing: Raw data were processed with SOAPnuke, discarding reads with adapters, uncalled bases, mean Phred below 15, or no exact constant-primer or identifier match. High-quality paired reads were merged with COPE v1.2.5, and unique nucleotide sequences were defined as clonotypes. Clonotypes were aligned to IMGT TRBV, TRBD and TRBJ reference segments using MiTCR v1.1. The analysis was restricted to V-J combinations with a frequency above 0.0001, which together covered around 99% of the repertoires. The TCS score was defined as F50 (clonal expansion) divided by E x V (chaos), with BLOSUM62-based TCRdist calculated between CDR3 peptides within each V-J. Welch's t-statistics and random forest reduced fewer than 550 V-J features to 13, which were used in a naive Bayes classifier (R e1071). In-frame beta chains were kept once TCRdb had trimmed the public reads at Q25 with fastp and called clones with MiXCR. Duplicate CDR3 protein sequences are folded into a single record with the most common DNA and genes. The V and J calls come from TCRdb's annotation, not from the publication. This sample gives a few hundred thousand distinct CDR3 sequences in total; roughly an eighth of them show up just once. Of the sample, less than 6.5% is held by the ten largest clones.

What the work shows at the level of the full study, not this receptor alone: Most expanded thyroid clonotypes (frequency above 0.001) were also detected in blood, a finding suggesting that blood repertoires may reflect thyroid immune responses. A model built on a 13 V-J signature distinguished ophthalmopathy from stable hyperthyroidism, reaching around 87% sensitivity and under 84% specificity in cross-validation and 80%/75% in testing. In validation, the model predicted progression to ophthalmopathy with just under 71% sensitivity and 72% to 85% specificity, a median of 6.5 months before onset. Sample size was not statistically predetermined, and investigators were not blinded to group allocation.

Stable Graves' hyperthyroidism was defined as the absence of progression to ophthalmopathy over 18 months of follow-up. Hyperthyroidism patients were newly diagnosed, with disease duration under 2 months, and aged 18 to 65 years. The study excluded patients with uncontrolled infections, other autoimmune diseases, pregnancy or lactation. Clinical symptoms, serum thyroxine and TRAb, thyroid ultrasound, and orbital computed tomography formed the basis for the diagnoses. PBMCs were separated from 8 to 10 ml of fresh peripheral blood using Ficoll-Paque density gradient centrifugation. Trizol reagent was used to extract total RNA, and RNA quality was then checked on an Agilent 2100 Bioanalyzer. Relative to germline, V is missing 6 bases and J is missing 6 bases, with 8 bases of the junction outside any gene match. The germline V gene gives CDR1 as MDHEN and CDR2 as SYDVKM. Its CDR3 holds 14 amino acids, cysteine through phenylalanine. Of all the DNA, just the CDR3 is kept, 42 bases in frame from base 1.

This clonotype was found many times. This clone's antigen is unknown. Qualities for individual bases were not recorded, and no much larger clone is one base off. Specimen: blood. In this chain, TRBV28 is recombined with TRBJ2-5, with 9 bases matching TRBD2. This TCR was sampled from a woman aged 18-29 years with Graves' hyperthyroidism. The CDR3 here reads CASSPVAGAQTQYF. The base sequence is TGTGCCAGCAGCCCAGTAGCGGGAGCACAGACCCAGTACTTC. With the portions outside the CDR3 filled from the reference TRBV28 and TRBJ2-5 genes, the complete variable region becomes DVKVTQSSRYLVKRTGEKVFLECVQDMDHENMFWYRQDPGLGLRLIYFSYDVKMKEKGDIPEGYSVSREKKERFSLILESASTNQTSMYLCASSPVAGAQTQYFGPGTRLLVL.